This T cell receptor beta chain originates from a study of lymphopenia after photon versus proton radiotherapy. Some clones are missing from TCRdb's copy, which holds only in-frame ones; the method was immunoSEQ multiplex PCR. The table records around 6,000 clones, approximately 89% of them present only once. Trimming removed 0 bases at V and 0 bases at J, with 9 bases between. From germline, CDR1 is MNHEY and CDR2 SVGAGI. CDR3 length: 15 residues. This chain joins TRBV6-5 and TRBJ2-7; D not certain. Sample: peripheral blood, taken from a patient treated with photon-based radiotherapy. This receptor was obtained from a man aged 60 to 75 with cholangiocarcinoma. CDR3 loop: CASSYSKGLSYEQYF. The CDR3 nucleotides are TGTGCCAGCAGTTACTCGAAGGGCCTCTCCTACGAGCAGTACTTC.